One sample yielded the 29 T cell receptor beta chains listed below, sequenced in a study of CD8 T cells in Susac syndrome. RNA was extracted with the RNeasy kit, and a quantity of about 0.45 to 1 ug was reverse transcribed using random hexamers. TCRdb re-called the immunoSEQ multiplex PCR reads through MiXCR, storing one row per CDR3 protein. The sample consists of roughly 75,000 distinct CDR3 sequences, 90% to 95% of them appearing once. Sequencing input: CD4+ T cells from PBMCs. The source of these receptors is a human donor with Susac syndrome.

In this sample, this clonotype turned up once. DNA for the CDR3: TGCGCCAGCAGCCATGGAGGACTAGCGGGGGTCGGGGAGCTGTTTTTT. Translation gives CASSHGGLAGVGELFF. The V and J genes are TRBV4-1 and TRBJ2-2; 13 bases match TRBD2. CDR3 length equals 16 residues. J lost 7 bases, V lost 3 bases, and 5 bases had no gene match. Germline lookup yields CDR1 MGHRA and CDR2 YSYEKL.

V gene TRBV20-1 combines with J gene TRBJ1-5, with 8 bases lining up with TRBD1. Looked up from germline, CDR1 is DFQATT and CDR2 is SNEGSKA (reference sequence). The CDR3 consists of 13 residues. The J segment lost 5 bases and the V segment lost 8 bases, leaving 8 bases of the junction unmatched. The CDR3 loop reads CSYRTGGDQPQHF. CDR3 bases: TGCAGTTATCGTACAGGGGGAGATCAGCCCCAGCATTTT.

V is TRBV19 and J is TRBJ2-2; D might be TRBD1 (6 bases). The CDR3 spans 16 residues. V was shortened by 5 bases and J by 4 bases, with 17 bases between the two germline ends. Germline-derived CDR1 and CDR2 are LNHDA and SQIVND (reference sequence). The CDR3 sequence is CASSLGQRAGTGELFF. DNA for the CDR3: TGTGCCAGTAGTCTCGGACAGAGGGCGGGCACCGGGGAGCTGTTTTTT.

This chain uses TRBV7-9 with TRBJ2-5, with unresolved D. V was trimmed by 1 base and J by 4 bases, leaving 13 bases between them. Per the germline V gene, CDR1 is SEHNR and CDR2 is FQNEAQ (reference sequence). This CDR3 has 15 amino acids. CDR3 region: CASSLETRYRETQYF. In nucleotides, the CDR3 is TGTGCCAGCAGCTTAGAAACCCGGTATAGAGAGACCCAGTACTTC.

The rearrangement links TRBV7-9 to TRBJ1-1; 7 positions match TRBD1. The ends lost 6 bases at V and 1 base at J; junction bases unmatched: 2. Per germline, CDR1 SEHNR and CDR2 FQNEAQ (reference sequence). The CDR3 loop spans 13 amino acids. The CDR3 loop is CASRGTANTEAFF. The CDR3 DNA is TGTGCCAGCAGAGGGACAGCGAACACTGAAGCTTTCTTT.

V gene TRBV3-1 combines with J gene TRBJ2-1, with a tentative D call TRBD2 (6 bases). CDR3 length: 15 amino acids. V shed 7 bases and J shed 3 bases, with 16 bases lying between them. Germline V gene lookup returns CDR1 LGHDT and CDR2 YNNKEL (reference sequence). The CDR3 region has the DNA TGTGCCAGCACATCCGAGGGAGGCCTCTACAATGAGCAGTTCTTC. It is translated as CASTSEGGLYNEQFF.

The CDR3, as DNA: TGCGCCAGCAACCCAAATTTTTTAAGGGACACGGACTCGAACACTGAAGCTTTCTTT. It is translated as CASNPNFLRDTDSNTEAFF. The chain links TRBV4-1 to TRBJ1-1, with a weak D call TRBD1 (6 bases). Between the trimmed V and J ends, which lost 7 bases and 1 base, there was a span of 28 bases. Germline V gives CDR1 MGHRA, CDR2 YSYEKL. The CDR3 is 19 residues long.

Only one count was recorded for this clonotype. The chain combines TRBV6-2 or TRBV6-3 with TRBJ2-5, with 10 bases lining up with TRBD2. Germline-derived CDR1 and CDR2 are MNHEY and SVGEGT. This CDR3 has 15 residues. V dropped 6 bases and J dropped 3; count of bases not matched to a gene: 7. The CDR3 reads CASRKAGGPKETQYF. DNA of the CDR3: TGTGCCAGCAGGAAAGCGGGGGGGCCGAAAGAGACCCAGTACTTC.

The chain employs TRBV19 and TRBJ2-3; D call uncertain. The V and J ends lost 4 bases and 4 bases respectively, with 9 bases between them. The length of the CDR3 is 13 residues. Germline V gives CDR1 LNHDA, CDR2 SQIVND (reference sequence). The CDR3: CASSREAPDTQYF. The CDR3 nucleotides read TGTGCCAGTAGTAGGGAAGCACCAGATACGCAGTATTTT.

The V gene is TRBV30, the J gene TRBJ2-7; TRBD2 matches 13 bases. The CDR3 sequence is 14 residues long. Unmatched junction bases numbered 6, after V lost 7 bases and J lost 3 bases. Germline-derived CDR1 and CDR2 are GTSNPN and SVGIG (reference sequence). The CDR3 protein is CASTGLAGRYEQYF. Written as DNA, the CDR3 is TGTGCCTCCACGGGACTAGCGGGGCGCTACGAGCAGTACTTC.

This clonotype has a handful of counts. This rearrangement joins TRBV16 to TRBJ1-6; no clear D gene. V shed 0 bases and J shed 7 bases, with 10 bases lying between them. The CDR3 consists of 15 residues. The V gene's germline CDR1 is KGHSY and CDR2 FQNENV. CDR3 nucleotides: TGTGCCAGCAGCCAATCTGGGTTAACAAATTCACCCCTCCACTTT. Amino acid sequence: CASSQSGLTNSPLHF.

The genes are TRBV20-1 and TRBJ1-3; D unclear. The V gene's germline CDR1 is DFQATT and CDR2 SNEGSKA (reference sequence). This CDR3 is built from 12 residues. V was shortened by 6 bases and J by 0 bases, with 6 bases between the two germline ends. CDR3 sequence (DNA): TGCAGTGCCACGGACTCTGGAAACACCATATATTTT. This codes for CSATDSGNTIYF.

The chain couples TRBV20-1 to TRBJ2-5, with D hard to call. From germline, CDR1 is DFQATT and CDR2 SNEGSKA (reference sequence). The CDR3 is 14 amino acids. V lost 0 bases to trimming and J lost 1 base, with 9 bases between them. The CDR3 DNA is TGCAGTGCTAGAGAGGACCCGGGCCAAGAGACCCAGTACTTC. Translating gives CSAREDPGQETQYF.

The chain couples TRBV4-3 to TRBJ1-2, with 7 bases matching TRBD1. V dropped 1 base and J dropped 3; count of bases not matched to a gene: 5. Germline-derived CDR1 and CDR2 are LGHNA and YSLEER. The CDR3 length is 15 residues. The CDR3 reads CASSQVRDRDYGYTF. CDR3 in DNA: TGCGCCAGCAGCCAAGTCCGCGACAGGGACTATGGCTACACCTTC.

This chain connects TRBV7-3 to TRBJ2-1; D is ambiguous. Trimming cost V 5 bases and J 7 bases, with 12 bases left between them. Germline values: CDR1 SGHTA, CDR2 FQGTGA. The CDR3 extends over 13 amino acids. CDR3 DNA: TGTGCCAGCAGCCCGACCGGCCTGAATGAGCAGTTCTTC. Encoded protein: CASSPTGLNEQFF.

This clonotype has just one count. The CDR3 nucleotides read TGCGCCAGCAGCCAAGATCACAGCGGGGGAAGCACAGATACGCAGTATTTT. Its translation is CASSQDHSGGSTDTQYF. The chain joins TRBV4-3 to TRBJ2-3; the match to TRBD2 covers 8 bases. The germline gives CDR1 LGHNA, CDR2 YSLEER. The CDR3 has 17 residues. V lost 0 bases, J lost 0 bases, and 5 bases stayed unmatched.

This clonotype was observed a few times. This chain uses TRBV7-2 with TRBJ2-7; 7 bases match TRBD1. V shed 5 bases, J shed 3 bases, and the junction held 10 bases outside the gene matches. Germline V gives CDR1 SGHTA, CDR2 FQGNSA. The CDR3 has 15 amino acids. CDR3 protein: CASSTTGDPYYEQYF. CDR3 DNA sequence: TGTGCCAGCAGCACAACAGGGGATCCGTACTACGAGCAGTACTTC.

The gene calls are TRBV11-3 and TRBJ2-2; 9 bases are shared with TRBD1. This CDR3 contains 16 residues. Germline V lookup: CDR1 SGHNT, CDR2 YENEEA. Trimming took 2 bases from V and 5 from J; bases not matched to a gene: 6. CDR3 loop: CASSLQGQGWTGELFF. In nucleotides, the CDR3 is TGTGCCAGCAGCTTACAGGGACAGGGTTGGACCGGGGAGCTGTTTTTT.

The rearrangement joins TRBV6-2 or TRBV6-3 to TRBJ2-2, with D unclear. Germline CDR1 and CDR2: MNHEY and SVGEGT. This CDR3 comprises 13 residues. Trimming stripped 4 bases from V and 8 bases from J, with 11 bases between. The CDR3 DNA sequence: TGTGCCAGCAGTTTTTCCTCAGGAGGGGAGCTGTTTTTT. Protein: CASSFSSGGELFF.

The chain has TRBV6-5 and TRBJ2-1; perhaps TRBD2 as D (7 bases). Germline V gene sequence: CDR1 MNHEY, CDR2 SVGAGI. The V and J ends lost 2 bases and 2 bases respectively, with 10 bases between them. This CDR3 has 15 amino acids. CDR3 loop: CASSYQGGAYNEQFF. The CDR3 DNA reads TGTGCCAGCAGTTACCAAGGGGGGGCCTACAATGAGCAGTTCTTC.

V usage is TRBV24-1 and J usage is TRBJ2-3; 8 bases line up with TRBD2. CDR3 length: 16 amino acids. Per germline, CDR1 KGHDR and CDR2 SFDVKD. V lost 2 bases to trimming and J lost 1 base; unmatched junction nucleotides: 4. CDR3 sequence: CATSDYRAGGTDTQYF. CDR3 in DNA: TGTGCCACCAGTGATTATAGAGCGGGGGGCACAGATACGCAGTATTTT.

The V gene is TRBV13, the J gene TRBJ2-2; the match to TRBD2 covers 12 bases. This CDR3 spans 21 amino acids. Germline CDR1 PRHDT, CDR2 FYEKMQ (reference sequence). With 3 bases clipped from V and 4 bases from J, the junction kept 18 bases outside the gene matches. CDR3: CASSFTLRLLAGGPSTGELFF. Written as DNA, the CDR3 is TGTGCCAGCAGCTTCACGTTACGCCTGCTAGCGGGGGGGCCGAGCACCGGGGAGCTGTTTTTT.

The chain employs TRBV14 and TRBJ1-3; no clear D. The CDR3 loop spans 14 amino acids. Per the germline V gene, CDR1 is SGHDN and CDR2 is FVKESK. The ends were cut back, 3 bases at V and 4 bases at J, with 10 bases in the middle. The DNA of the CDR3 is TGTGCCAGCAGCCATCTACACGGCGGAAACACCATATATTTT. This codes for CASSHLHGGNTIYF.

The CDR3 sequence is CASSDYSSYEQYF. CDR3 DNA sequence: TGTGCCAGCAGTGATTACAGCTCCTACGAGCAGTACTTC. The V call is TRBV2, the J call TRBJ2-7; unclear D gene. The CDR3 covers 13 residues. V lost 3 bases to trimming and J lost 0 bases, with 6 bases between them. The germline V gene has CDR1 SNHLY and CDR2 FYNNEI.

The V call is TRBV20-1, the J call TRBJ2-4, with TRBD2 as a possible D gene (5 bases). The CDR3 is made up of 15 amino acids. CDR1 is DFQATT, CDR2 SNEGSKA, per germline (reference sequence). The V and J ends lost 5 bases and 0 bases respectively, with 14 bases between them. The CDR3 sequence: CSAFPFGVAKNIQYF. DNA for the CDR3: TGCAGTGCTTTCCCGTTCGGGGTAGCCAAAAACATTCAGTACTTC.

J is TRBJ1-1 and V is TRBV7-2, with TRBD1 matching 8 bases. Per the germline V gene, CDR1 is SGHTA and CDR2 is FQGNSA. The CDR3 is made up of 15 amino acids. V shed 3 bases, J shed 1 base, and the junction held 4 bases outside the gene matches. This chain's CDR3 is CASSFRDRPNTEAFF. The CDR3 coding sequence is TGTGCCAGCAGCTTCCGGGACAGGCCGAACACTGAAGCTTTCTTT.

The chain employs TRBV27 and TRBJ2-2; 10 bases fit TRBD1. CDR1 and CDR2 from the germline V gene are MNHEY and SMNVEV (reference sequence). CDR3 size: 16 residues. V lost 2 bases to trimming and J lost 6 bases; unmatched junction nucleotides: 6. CDR3: CASSLRDRGGSGELFF. The CDR3 DNA sequence: TGTGCCAGCAGTTTAAGGGACAGGGGAGGATCCGGGGAGCTGTTTTTT.

This clonotype was seen a handful of times. The chain links TRBV20-1 to TRBJ2-7, with TRBD2 identical over 8 bases. V gave up 5 bases and J gave up 3 bases; unmatched junction bases: 9. The germline V gene has CDR1 DFQATT and CDR2 SNEGSKA (reference sequence). CDR3 size: 14 residues. The CDR3 DNA is TGCAGTGCTCCAAGCGGGACTAGGGTCTACGAGCAGTACTTC. Amino acid sequence: CSAPSGTRVYEQYF.

The CDR3 reads CASSFFFEQFF. The CDR3 bases are TGTGCCAGCAGTTTTTTCTTTGAGCAGTTCTTC. The chain joins TRBV28 to TRBJ2-1, with no clear D. The V end was cut by 3 bases, the J end by 9 bases, with 6 bases between. This CDR3 comprises 11 residues. The germline gives CDR1 MDHEN, CDR2 SYDVKM.